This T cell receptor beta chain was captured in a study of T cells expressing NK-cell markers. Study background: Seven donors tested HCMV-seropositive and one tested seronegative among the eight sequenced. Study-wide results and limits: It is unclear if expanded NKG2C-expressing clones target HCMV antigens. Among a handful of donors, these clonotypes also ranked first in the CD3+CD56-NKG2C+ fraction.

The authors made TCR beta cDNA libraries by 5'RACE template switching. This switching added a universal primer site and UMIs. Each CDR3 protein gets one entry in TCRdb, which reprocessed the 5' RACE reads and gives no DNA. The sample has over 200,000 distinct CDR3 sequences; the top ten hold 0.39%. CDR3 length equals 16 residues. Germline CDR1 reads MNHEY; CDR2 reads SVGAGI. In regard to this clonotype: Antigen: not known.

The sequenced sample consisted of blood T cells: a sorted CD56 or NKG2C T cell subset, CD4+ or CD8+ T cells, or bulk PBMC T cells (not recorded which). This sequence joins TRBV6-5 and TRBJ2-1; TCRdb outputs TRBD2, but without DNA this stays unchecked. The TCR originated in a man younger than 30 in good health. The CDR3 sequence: CASSYSILAGYNEQFF.